Listed below are T cell receptor beta chains from one sample, sequenced in a study of identical twins. Each CDR3 protein is one row after TCRdb ran MiXCR on the 5' RACE reads. The table has around 290,000 distinct CDR3 sequences, roughly 8.6% seen once; the top ten hold approximately 6.5%. These data also formed part of another study, on yellow fever vaccine responses in identical twins.

What was sequenced was CD8+ T cells sorted from blood. The receptor source for this set is a woman younger than 30 in good health. Each CDR3 is given with its conserved first and last residue. D genes are given only for firm matches. Clone size is not always given. Where it is, it says once, few, many or a class for expanded clones.

d_call clone_size j_call v_call cdr3_nt cdr3_aa
TRBD1 few TRBJ1-1 TRBV6-5 TGTGCCAGCAGTTACTCTGGGACAGGGACCACTGAAGCTTTCTTT CASSYSGTGTTEAFF
TRBD2 . TRBJ2-1 TRBV11-2 TGTGCCAGCAGAGACCTTAGCGGGCAGGCGGACCAGTACAATGAGCAGTTCTTC CASRDLSGQADQYNEQFF
TRBD1 many TRBJ2-2 TRBV6-4 TGTGCCAGCGGCGACAGGGAGACCGGGGAGCTGTTTTTT CASGDRETGELFF
. many TRBJ1-1 TRBV6-5 TGTGCCAGCAGTTACGGGCCTGAAGCTTTCTTT CASSYGPEAFF
TRBD2 many TRBJ2-7 TRBV20-1 TGCAGTGCTAGCCCCAGCGGGAGTCGCGAGCAGTACTTC CSASPSGSREQYF
. few TRBJ2-3 TRBV4-1 TGCGCCAGCAGTCCCCGTACCGATTTGAGCACAGATACGCAGTATTTT CASSPRTDLSTDTQYF
TRBD2 many TRBJ2-1 TRBV7-9 TGTGCCAGCAGCTTAGCAGCGGGGACGAACAATGAGCAGTTCTTC CASSLAAGTNNEQFF
TRBD2 . TRBJ2-5 TRBV13 TGTGCCAGCAGCCCTAGCGGGAGTCTCCGAGAGACCCAGTACTTC CASSPSGSLRETQYF
TRBD1 . TRBJ2-4 TRBV29-1 TGCAGCGTTGAAGGAGGACAGGGCAAAAACATTCAGTACTTC CSVEGGQGKNIQYF
. many TRBJ2-3 TRBV4-1 TGCGCCAGCAGCGGGTTAGGAGGCACAGATACGCAGTATTTT CASSGLGGTDTQYF
TRBD1 . TRBJ2-7 TRBV9 TGTGCCAGCAGCGACGACAGGGACTCCTACGAGCAGTACTTC CASSDDRDSYEQYF
TRBD2 few TRBJ2-1 TRBV29-1 TGCAGCGTTGATCTAGCGGGAGCGAACAATGAGCAGTTCTTC CSVDLAGANNEQFF
. few TRBJ2-5 TRBV6-5 TGTGCCAGCAGTTATTATCTAGGGGTGGCGGAGACCCAGTACTTC CASSYYLGVAETQYF
TRBD2 . TRBJ2-1 TRBV28 TGTGCCAGCACCACGCGGTATAAATTTCCGGGACTAGCCCCTTACGAGCAGTTCTTC CASTTRYKFPGLAPYEQFF
. many TRBJ2-3 TRBV11-1 TGTGCCAGCAGCTTATTACGACAGCTGGAAACCGCCCGCTCACCAGATACGCAGTATTTT CASSLLRQLETARSPDTQYF
TRBD2 . TRBJ2-3 TRBV6-2/TRBV6-3 TGTGCCACGTCGACGGTTCGGACTAGCAGCACAGATACGCAGTATTTT CATSTVRTSSTDTQYF
. few TRBJ1-2 TRBV29-1 TGCAGCGTTGTGGGGGTGTGGGGTGGCTACACCTTC CSVVGVWGGYTF
. few TRBJ2-6 TRBV20-1 TGCAGTGCTAGCTCCTCTGGGGCCAACGTCCTGACTTTC CSASSSGANVLTF
. few TRBJ1-2 TRBV15 TGTGCCACCAGCGCCTATGATAACTATGGCTACACCTTC CATSAYDNYGYTF
. few TRBJ1-1 TRBV6-1 TGTGCCAGCAGCCCCGACAGAACGGCTAAAGCTTTCTTT CASSPDRTAKAFF
TRBD1 few TRBJ2-5 TRBV7-2 TGTGCCAGCAGCACCCGGGACAGGGGCGAGACCCAGTACTTC CASSTRDRGETQYF
TRBD1 few TRBJ2-3 TRBV4-3 TGCGCCAGCAGCCAAGATCCCGGACAGGGGTACACAGATACGCAGTATTTT CASSQDPGQGYTDTQYF
TRBD1 . TRBJ2-7 TRBV29-1 TGCAGCGTCGCCGGGACAGGGGGGGAAATCTACGAGCAGTACTTC CSVAGTGGEIYEQYF
. many TRBJ2-7 TRBV3-1 TGTGCCAGCAGCCAAGTCTACCGCTACGAGCAGTACTTC CASSQVYRYEQYF
TRBD1 . TRBJ2-1 TRBV20-1 TGCAGTGCCAAGACAGGGGGCGCGAATGAGCAGTTCTTC CSAKTGGANEQFF
. . TRBJ2-2 TRBV9 TGTGCCAGCAGTGCCATGGGTCACGGGGAGCTGTTTTTT CASSAMGHGELFF
. many TRBJ2-4 TRBV5-5 TGTGCCAGCAACTCCGCAGGGGATAGAAACATTCAGTACTTC CASNSAGDRNIQYF
. many TRBJ2-4 TRBV27 TGTGCCAGCAGTCCCAGGGTTGGCAAAAACATTCAGTACTTC CASSPRVGKNIQYF
TRBD1 few TRBJ2-3 TRBV13 TGTGCCAGCAGCGCGATTGGTTCCGGGACAGGGGGCAGAGATACGCAGTATTTT CASSAIGSGTGGRDTQYF
. . TRBJ2-2 TRBV27 TGTGCCAGCAGTCCCCACCCCACCGGGGAGCTGTTTTTT CASSPHPTGELFF
TRBD2 few TRBJ2-5 TRBV10-3 TGTGCCATCAGTGCCAGCGGGGACCAAGAGACCCAGTACTTC CAISASGDQETQYF
TRBD2 few TRBJ2-3 TRBV24-1 TGTGCCACCAGTGATCTGGGCGGGGGGTATGGAGATACGCAGTATTTT CATSDLGGGYGDTQYF
TRBD2 . TRBJ2-7 TRBV27 TGTGCCAGCAGTCCGAAGAGACTAGCGTTGTACGAGCAGTACTTC CASSPKRLALYEQYF
. . TRBJ2-7 TRBV4-3 TGCGCCAGTTCCGACACGAGGGGCTACGAGCAGTACTTC CASSDTRGYEQYF
TRBD2 few TRBJ2-7 TRBV3-1 TGTGCCAGCAGCCCACCGGGACTAGGCGGAGCAGGGTTTATCTTC CASSPPGLGGAGFIF
. . TRBJ2-2 TRBV19 TGTGCCAGTAGTCAAATCTATCTGGAGGGAGTGAACACCGGGGAGCTGTTTTTT CASSQIYLEGVNTGELFF
TRBD1 few TRBJ2-1 TRBV29-1 TGCAGCGTTGAAGGGACAGGGGGCATGGATGAGCAGTTCTTC CSVEGTGGMDEQFF
. few TRBJ2-3 TRBV7-2 TGTGCCAGCAGCTGGGAGGGCACAGATACGCAGTATTTT CASSWEGTDTQYF
TRBD1 . TRBJ2-1 TRBV20-1 TGCAGTGCTAGAGATCTACAGGGGAGCTCCTACAATGAGCAGTTCTTC CSARDLQGSSYNEQFF
. many TRBJ2-3 TRBV11-2 TGTGCCAGCAGCCCTCTTGAGGGGCAGGCAGATACGCAGTATTTT CASSPLEGQADTQYF
. . TRBJ2-3 TRBV7-2 TGTGCCAGCAGCTTACGAGGGGCAGATACGCAGTATTTT CASSLRGADTQYF
. . TRBJ1-4 TRBV7-9 TGTGCCAGCAGCTTGTCCGCGGGTGAAAAACTGTTTTTT CASSLSAGEKLFF
TRBD2 . TRBJ2-2 TRBV7-9 TGTGCCAGCAGACTAGCGGGAATGCCGAAGGAGGAGCTGTTTTTT CASRLAGMPKEELFF
TRBD2 many TRBJ2-3 TRBV11-2 TGTGCCAGCAGCTACGACCCTAGCGGGGGGGCCGATACGCAGTATTTT CASSYDPSGGADTQYF
. few TRBJ2-5 TRBV12-3/TRBV12-4 TGTGCCAGCAGACCGCCAGGGATCCAAGAGACCCAGTACTTC CASRPPGIQETQYF